Sequencing of this TCR beta chain was carried out in a study of blood T cell repertoires in COVID-19. Study as a whole: Some COVID-19 samples were acute and others convalescent; all came from the United States, Italy and Spain. Sample material is recorded as cDNA or gDNA derived from T cells, B-cell-depleted T cells, or PBMCs.

As handled by the study authors: Nucleated cell counts were estimated from reference gene primer amplification. The protocol was immunoSEQ multiplex PCR, while the TCRdb copy is restricted to in-frame clones and leaves out a portion. V and J calls and clone size are given by that table; D and trimming were obtained from the DNA. The table records approximately 65,000 clones, about 80% of them present only once. CDR3 length equals 15 residues. Trimming removed 5 bases from V and 0 bases from J; junction bases left unmatched: 2. Germline V CDR1 and CDR2: MNHEY, SVGAGI. The source of this sequence is a human donor in a cohort sampled during active COVID-19. The gene calls are TRBV6-5 and TRBJ2-1, with 9 bases that match TRBD2. The sample comprised peripheral blood. CDR3 in amino acids: CASSRAGGSYNEQFF. The CDR3 coding sequence is TGTGCCAGCAGTCGAGCGGGGGGCTCCTACAATGAGCAGTTCTTC.